This T cell receptor beta chain appears in the sequencing data of a study of blood T cells in healthy people across ages. Broader study findings: Unsorted PBMC input precluded a conclusive naive versus antigen-experienced comparison.

Extractions gave at least 6 micrograms of total RNA per sample. Notes on this clonotype: Its antigen is unknown.

J lost 3 bases, V lost 0 bases, and 9 bases had no gene match. The germline CDR1 and CDR2 sequences are DFQATT and SNEGSKA (reference sequence). The CDR3 extends over 16 amino acids. Primed by a sample-barcoded 5' primer and a J-beta primer mix, a second PCR proceeded for 7 to 11 cycles. TCRdb reprocessed the 5' RACE reads with MiXCR, giving one entry per CDR3 protein. Of hundreds of thousands of distinct CDR3 sequences detected, about 42% appear once; the ten largest clones hold roughly 18%. The origin of this receptor is a man older than 75 in good health. Sequencing used blood. The rearrangement links TRBV20-1 to TRBJ2-3, with 7 bases that match TRBD2. DNA for the CDR3: TGCAGTGCTAGAGATCGGCGGGAGATAAATACAGATACGCAGTATTTT. The encoded protein is CSARDRREINTDTQYF.